A single sample gave rise to the 4 T cell receptor beta chains below, sequenced in a study of tumor-infiltrating lymphocytes in oesophageal squamous cell carcinoma. One entry per CDR3 protein results from TCRdb running MiXCR on the PCR reads. Of over 10,000 distinct CDR3 sequences listed, roughly 51% are singletons. Sequencing was performed on blood. Source of these receptors: a female donor with esophageal squamous cell carcinoma.

The chain combines TRBV7-3 with TRBJ2-1, with 7 positions matching TRBD2. Germline V gives CDR1 SGHTA, CDR2 FQGTGA. This CDR3 spans 17 amino acids. Trimming cost V 1 base and J 7 bases; bases outside gene matches: 13. CDR3 in amino acids: CASSLIGGSVQENEQFF. CDR3 bases: TGTGCCAGCAGCTTAATCGGCGGGAGTGTACAGGAAAATGAGCAGTTCTTC.

This clonotype was counted at least ten times. The V gene is TRBV27, the J gene TRBJ2-7; the D gene is possibly TRBD2 (6 bases). Germline loops: CDR1 MNHEY, CDR2 SMNVEV (reference sequence). This CDR3 spans 16 amino acids. Trimming removed 5 bases from V and 3 bases from J, with 20 bases in between. The CDR3 DNA is TGTGCCAGCAGTCCTGAGCGGGCAGCTTACAACTACGAGCAGTACTTC. Protein product: CASSPERAAYNYEQYF.

This chain connects TRBV7-3 to TRBJ2-1, with TRBD2 matching over 12 bases. The last part of the DNA fits TRBJ2-7 better; the J call may be wrong. The CDR3 spans 17 residues. Germline V CDR1 and CDR2: SGHTA, FQGTGA. The CDR3 region has the DNA TGTGCCAGCAGCTTAAGGCCTAGCGGGGGGGTGGGCAATGAGCAGTACTTC. Amino acids: CASSLRPSGGVGNEQYF.

This clonotype was picked up many times. A much larger clone is a single base away; this may be a read error. The chain recombines TRBV6-6 with TRBJ2-7; D remains unclear. V lost 2 bases to trimming and J lost 7 bases, with 12 bases between them. The CDR3 runs to 13 residues. Germline V gene lookup returns CDR1 MNHNY and CDR2 SVGAGI (reference sequence). CDR3 coding DNA: TGTGCCAGCAGTTACCAGGCTTACAATGAGCAGTACTTC. Translated, it gives CASSYQAYNEQYF.